This entry lists 30 T cell receptor beta chains sequenced from one sample in a study of blood T cell repertoires in COVID-19. Method: immunoSEQ multiplex PCR; TCRdb's copy keeps in-frame clones and lacks some. The sample carries 100,000 or so clones, about 90% recorded once. Source material: peripheral blood. All receptors come from a woman between 45 and 65 years old with COVID-19, enrolled during active disease.

The CDR3 DNA reads as TGTGCCATCAGTACACAGGGGAATCAGCCCCAGCATTTT. As protein: CAISTQGNQPQHF. The genes are TRBV10-3 and TRBJ1-5, with 7 bases fitting TRBD1. The CDR3 has 13 residues. V trimming: 5 bases; J trimming: 4 bases; junction bases outside the gene matches: 2. CDR1 is ENHRY, CDR2 SYGVKD, per germline.

The chain uses TRBV2 and TRBJ1-4; D uncertain. Germline CDR1 reads SNHLY; CDR2 reads FYNNEI. V gave up 1 base and J gave up 2 bases, with 11 bases separating them. The CDR3 is 16 residues long. The CDR3, as DNA: TGTGCCAGCAGTGAAGAGAGCGGGGTCACTAATGAAAAACTGTTTTTT. Amino acid sequence: CASSEESGVTNEKLFF.

This sequence joins TRBV25-1 and TRBJ1-5; 10 bases are a match to TRBD1. This CDR3 region has 16 residues. V was pared by 6 bases and J by 1 base, with 6 bases of the junction left unmatched. Germline CDR1 is MGHDK and CDR2 is SYGVNS. In nucleotides, the CDR3 is TGTGCCAGCAGCGGGACAGGGGATGGGAGCAATCAGCCCCAGCATTTT. It translates to CASSGTGDGSNQPQHF.

The J gene is TRBJ1-1, the V gene TRBV6-5, with D possibly being TRBD1 (6 bases). The CDR3 has 14 amino acids. Trimming pared 5 bases from V and 3 bases from J, leaving 13 bases between. Germline CDR1 is MNHEY and CDR2 is SVGAGI. The CDR3 loop is CASSPLDSDTEAFF. The CDR3, as DNA: TGTGCCAGCAGTCCCTTGGACAGCGACACTGAAGCTTTCTTT.

This clone has more than one count but fewer than ten. This chain uses TRBV3-1 (or the pseudogene TRBV3-2) with TRBJ1-5, with 7 bases that match TRBD1. Germline lookup yields CDR1 LGHDT and CDR2 YNNKEL (reference sequence). The ends lost 3 bases at V and 2 bases at J; junction bases unmatched: 10. The CDR3 spans 17 residues. In nucleotides, the CDR3 is TGTGCCAGCAGCCAGCAAGGGGCAGGGGGTGGCAATCAGCCCCAGCATTTT. Its translation is CASSQQGAGGGNQPQHF.

J is TRBJ1-1 and V is TRBV7-9, with TRBD1 matching 8 bases. This CDR3 has 14 residues. The trim removed 3 bases at V and 6 bases at J, leaving 6 bases unmatched. Germline V gene lookup returns CDR1 SEHNR and CDR2 FQNEAQ (reference sequence). CDR3 sequence (DNA): TGTGCCAGCAGCTTTTATACAGGGGGAGCTGAAGCTTTCTTT. This gives the protein CASSFYTGGAEAFF.

V gene TRBV18 combines with J gene TRBJ2-3; D perhaps matches TRBD1 (6 bases). CDR1 KGHSH and CDR2 LQKENI come from the germline V gene. CDR3 length equals 15 residues. V was trimmed by 2 bases and J by 4 bases, leaving 13 bases between them. CDR3 sequence (DNA): TGTGCCAGCTCACCAGTGGGGGCGGGCGCAGATACGCAGTATTTT. Translation: CASSPVGAGADTQYF.

This chain connects TRBV13 to TRBJ2-7, with 7 bases lining up with TRBD2. The germline gives CDR1 PRHDT, CDR2 FYEKMQ (reference sequence). The CDR3 runs to 14 residues. V dropped 5 bases and J dropped 6; count of bases not matched to a gene: 10. The CDR3, as DNA: TGTGCCAGCAGCCTACAACTAGCGCAACGCGAGCAGTACTTC. This translates into CASSLQLAQREQYF.

This clone was counted only a few times. The chain uses TRBV27 and TRBJ1-6, with 9 bases lining up with TRBD1. Losses at the gene ends were 2 bases for V and 10 bases for J; bases not matched to a gene: 9. There are 16 residues in the CDR3. Germline lookup yields CDR1 MNHEY and CDR2 SMNVEV (reference sequence). The CDR3 sequence: CASSLGLGQGSSPLHF. In nucleotides, the CDR3 is TGTGCCAGCAGTTTAGGGTTAGGACAGGGGTCCTCACCCCTCCACTTT.

V and J are TRBV5-6 and TRBJ2-7; a weak D match, TRBD2 (5 bases). Trimming pared 3 bases from V and 6 bases from J, leaving 7 bases between. The CDR3 has 11 residues. Looked up from germline, CDR1 is SGHDT and CDR2 is YYEEEE. This chain's CDR3 is CASSWAGEQYF. As DNA, the CDR3 is TGTGCCAGCAGCTGGGCGGGCGAGCAGTACTTC.

The gene calls are TRBV5-1 and TRBJ2-7; D is unresolved. CDR1 is SGHRS and CDR2 is YFSETQ in the germline V gene. CDR3 length: 15 residues. Trimming took 0 bases from V and 0 from J, leaving 10 bases between them. In DNA, the CDR3 is TGCGCCAGCAGCTTGGGTAGCTCGAGCTCCTACGAGCAGTACTTC. Translating it yields CASSLGSSSSYEQYF.

CDR3 bases: TGTGCCACCAGTGACTCTGACAGGGGAGGATACGAAAAACTGTTTTTT. Protein: CATSDSDRGGYEKLFF. The chain has TRBV24-1 and TRBJ1-4, with 8 positions matching TRBD1. The CDR3 loop spans 16 amino acids. V dropped 4 bases and J dropped 8; count of bases not matched to a gene: 11. Germline CDR1 and CDR2: KGHDR and SFDVKD.

The gene calls are TRBV7-9 and TRBJ2-7; 13 bases line up with TRBD2. J was trimmed by 2 bases and V by 4 bases; bases with no gene match: 2. Per the germline V gene, CDR1 is SEHNR and CDR2 is FQNEAQ (reference sequence). This CDR3 is built from 15 residues. The CDR3 sequence is CASSYGTSGTYEQYF. As DNA, the CDR3 is TGTGCCAGCAGCTATGGGACTAGCGGGACCTACGAGCAGTACTTC.

This chain links TRBV28 with TRBJ2-5, with 7 bases matching TRBD1. The CDR3 spans 17 residues. Trimming cost V 5 bases and J 2 bases; bases outside gene matches: 14. Germline V gene lookup returns CDR1 MDHEN and CDR2 SYDVKM. CDR3 sequence (DNA): TGTGCCAGCAGTCCACTACGGGCAGGGGGAATTCAAGAGACCCAGTACTTC. Translation gives CASSPLRAGGIQETQYF.

This chain links TRBV6-5 with TRBJ1-2; TRBD1 is a possible D gene (5 bases). Germline CDR1 reads MNHEY; CDR2 reads SVGAGI. The CDR3 contains 13 residues. V lost 6 bases to trimming and J lost 6 bases, with 14 bases between them. The CDR3, as DNA: TGTGCCAGCAGCTGGGGGGTTGCTGATGGCTACACCTTC. This gives the protein CASSWGVADGYTF.

The chain employs TRBV7-9 and TRBJ1-1; 7 nucleotides align to TRBD1. Germline assignment: CDR1 SEHNR and CDR2 FQNEAQ (reference sequence). V lost 7 bases and J lost 0; bases outside the gene matches: 8. The CDR3 spans 15 residues. The CDR3 here is CASIPTGTVNTEAFF. The CDR3 nucleotides are TGTGCCAGCATCCCGACCGGGACAGTGAACACTGAAGCTTTCTTT.

J is TRBJ1-2 and V is TRBV11-3; tentative D call: TRBD1 (5 bases). Deletions cut 4 bases from V and 0 bases from J, with 15 bases between. Germline-derived CDR1 and CDR2 are SGHNT and YENEEA. The CDR3 spans 16 residues. This CDR3 reads CASSSGGDEANYGYTF. The DNA for the CDR3 is TGTGCCAGCAGCTCCGGAGGGGACGAAGCTAACTATGGCTACACCTTC. The complete variable domain, with remaining parts taken from reference TRBV11-3 and TRBJ1-2, reads EAGVVQSPRYKIIEKKQPVAFWCNPISGHNTLYWYLQNLGQGPELLIRYENEEAVDDSQLPKDRFSAERLKGVDSTLKIQPAELGDSAVYLCASSSGGDEANYGYTFGSGTRLTVV.

This clone has only one observation. The rearrangement uses TRBV7-9 and TRBJ2-3; 7 bases map to TRBD1. The junction had 10 bases not matched to a gene; V was cut back by 5 bases and J by 5 bases. Germline CDR1 and CDR2: SEHNR and FQNEAQ (reference sequence). The CDR3 is 15 residues long. The CDR3 sequence: CASSPGGFALDTQYF. CDR3 in DNA: TGTGCCAGCAGCCCAGGGGGTTTCGCTTTAGATACGCAGTATTTT.

The J gene is TRBJ2-7, the V gene TRBV5-4; 7 nucleotides align to TRBD2. Per germline, CDR1 SGHNT and CDR2 YYREEE (reference sequence). V shed 0 bases, J shed 5 bases, and the junction held 11 bases outside the gene matches. The CDR3 spans 16 residues. For the CDR3, the DNA is TGTGCCAGCAGCTTGGTCGCTTTCGGGGGGAGCCACGAGCAGTACTTC. Amino acids: CASSLVAFGGSHEQYF.

J is TRBJ2-1 and V is TRBV6-6, with 9 bases matching TRBD2. Germline loops: CDR1 MNHNY, CDR2 SVGAGI (reference sequence). With 5 bases clipped from V and 0 bases from J, the junction kept 2 bases outside the gene matches. This CDR3 is built from 15 residues. CDR3 in DNA: TGTGCCAGCAGTCCGCGGGGGGGCTCCTACAATGAGCAGTTCTTC. This encodes CASSPRGGSYNEQFF.

V usage is TRBV11-2 and J usage is TRBJ1-1; D gene unclear. This CDR3 spans 13 amino acids. The V end lost 5 bases, the J end lost 9 bases, and 16 bases lay between the germline ends. CDR1 and CDR2 from the germline V gene are SGHAT and FQNNGV. Here the CDR3 DNA reads TGTGCCAGCAGCCTACCGACACCCCTCCAAGCTTTCTTT. It codes for CASSLPTPLQAFF.

V usage is TRBV6-5 and J usage is TRBJ2-1; tentative D call: TRBD2 (7 bases). Trimming left V 7 bases short and J 0 bases short, with 13 bases between. Per germline, CDR1 MNHEY and CDR2 SVGAGI. This CDR3 comprises 15 residues. Here the CDR3 reads CASKGGATSYNEQFF. In DNA form, the CDR3 reads TGTGCCAGCAAGGGGGGGGCGACCTCCTACAATGAGCAGTTCTTC.

The V gene is TRBV5-1, the J gene TRBJ2-7; tentatively, D is TRBD2 (6 bases). There are 15 residues in the CDR3. The V end was cut by 4 bases, the J end by 4 bases, with 18 bases between. Germline values: CDR1 SGHRS, CDR2 YFSETQ. The CDR3 region is CASSPTGGKAYEQYF. The CDR3, as DNA: TGCGCCAGCAGCCCGACGGGCGGGAAGGCATACGAGCAGTACTTC.

V usage is TRBV6-2 or TRBV6-3 and J usage is TRBJ2-5; the match to TRBD1 covers 8 bases. CDR1 is MNHEY, CDR2 SVGEGT, per germline. The CDR3 contains 16 residues. Trimming at V came to 2 bases and at J to 3 bases, leaving 8 bases not matched to a gene. CDR3 protein: CASSYPVPGQEETQYF. The CDR3 DNA sequence: TGTGCCAGCAGTTACCCAGTGCCGGGACAGGAAGAGACCCAGTACTTC.

The rearrangement uses TRBV7-8 and TRBJ2-5, with 10 bases that match TRBD1. CDR1 and CDR2 from the germline V gene are SGHVS and FQNEAQ. V dropped 5 bases and J dropped 4; count of bases not matched to a gene: 4. The CDR3 runs to 14 residues. CDR3 region: CASSLRDRGETQYF. The CDR3 coding sequence is TGTGCCAGCAGCCTACGGGACAGGGGAGAGACCCAGTACTTC. Together with reference TRBV7-8 and TRBJ2-5, the CDR3 gives the full variable domain: GAGVSQSPRYKVAKRGQDVALRCDPISGHVSLFWYQQALGQGPEFLTYFQNEAQLDKSGLPSDRFFAERPEGSVSTLKIQRTQQEDSAVYLCASSLRDRGETQYFGPGTRLLVL.

This clone was counted a single time. V gene TRBV7-2 combines with J gene TRBJ1-4, with D possibly TRBD1 on 5 matching bases. The germline V and J ends were trimmed by 5 bases and 7 bases, with 14 bases remaining between them. The CDR3 sequence is 14 residues long. Germline CDR1 and CDR2: SGHTA and FQGNSA. The CDR3 DNA is TGTGCCAGCAGCCGCCGGGAGGGGAGTGAAAAACTGTTTTTT. This translates into CASSRREGSEKLFF.

The rearrangement joins TRBV6-2 or TRBV6-3 to TRBJ1-2; TRBD1 agrees at 10 bases. CDR1 is MNHEY and CDR2 is SVGEGT in the germline V gene. The CDR3 runs to 16 residues. V dropped 0 bases and J dropped 8; count of bases not matched to a gene: 9. The CDR3 spells CASSYSIVGQGHGYTF. The DNA for the CDR3 is TGTGCCAGCAGTTACTCGATAGTGGGACAGGGGCACGGCTACACCTTC.

V is TRBV19 and J is TRBJ2-7, with 8 bases lining up with TRBD1. CDR3 length: 15 amino acids. V was clipped by 8 bases and J by 0 bases; unmatched bases: 9. CDR1 and CDR2 from the germline V gene are LNHDA and SQIVND (reference sequence). In nucleotides, the CDR3 is TGTGCCAGTTCTTCTGGCAGGGGGCTCTCCTACGAGCAGTACTTC. Translation: CASSSGRGLSYEQYF.

In its sample, this clone was seen once. The chain employs TRBV5-1 and TRBJ2-7, with TRBD2 as a possible D gene (5 bases). Germline CDR1 SGHRS, CDR2 YFSETQ. V was pared by 2 bases and J by 5 bases, with 11 bases between. The CDR3 sequence is 13 residues long. The chain's CDR3 is CASSFTHGNEQYF. The CDR3 DNA sequence: TGCGCCAGCAGCTTCACGCACGGGAACGAGCAGTACTTC.

The table lists this clone with a few counts. The J gene is TRBJ2-2, the V gene TRBV3-1 (or the pseudogene TRBV3-2); TRBD2 matches 10 bases. The CDR3 covers 17 residues. With 6 bases clipped from V and 0 bases from J, the junction kept 7 bases outside the gene matches. The germline gives CDR1 LGHDT, CDR2 YNNKEL (reference sequence). CDR3 in DNA: TGTGCCAGCAGACGACTTAGCGGGGGGCCGAACACCGGGGAGCTGTTTTTT. This gives the protein CASRRLSGGPNTGELFF.